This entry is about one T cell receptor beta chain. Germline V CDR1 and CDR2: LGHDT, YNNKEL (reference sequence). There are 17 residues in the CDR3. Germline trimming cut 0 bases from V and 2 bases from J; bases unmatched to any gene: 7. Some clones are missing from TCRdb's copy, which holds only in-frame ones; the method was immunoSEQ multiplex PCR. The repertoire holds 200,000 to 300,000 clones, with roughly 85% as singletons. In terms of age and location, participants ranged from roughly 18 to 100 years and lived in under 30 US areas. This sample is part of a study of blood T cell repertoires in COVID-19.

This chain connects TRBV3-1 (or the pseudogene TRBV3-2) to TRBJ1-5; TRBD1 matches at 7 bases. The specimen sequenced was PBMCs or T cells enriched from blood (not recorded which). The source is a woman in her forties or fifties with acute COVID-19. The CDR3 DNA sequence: TGTGCCAGCAGCCAAGAAACGGCCAGGGGGGGCAATCAGCCCCAGCATTTT. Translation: CASSQETARGGNQPQHF.